These 30 T cell receptor beta chains came from one sample sequenced in a study of breast tumors, draining lymph nodes, adjacent tissues. The lymph nodes were axillary draining lymph nodes from breast cancer patients. TCRdb fed the multiplex PCR reads into MiXCR, producing one record per CDR3 protein. The sample records approximately 130,000 distinct CDR3 sequences, approximately 22% being singletons. Source material: axillary lymph node tissue. All receptors come from a female donor with breast cancer. Some clones in this sample may be carry-over from other donors' samples.

This clonotype appeared many times. This chain uses TRBV12-3 or TRBV12-4 with TRBJ2-1, with 7 bases fitting TRBD2. Trimming cost V 3 bases and J 5 bases; bases outside gene matches: 4. This CDR3 contains 14 residues. The CDR3 bases are TGTGCCAGCAGTTTGCGGGAGATCCACAATGAGCAGTTCTTC. Its translation: CASSLREIHNEQFF.

This clonotype was picked up many times. The J gene is TRBJ2-1, the V gene TRBV24-1; the D is unclear. The V and J ends lost 0 bases and 4 bases respectively, with 3 bases between them. CDR1 and CDR2 from the germline V gene are KGHDR and SFDVKD. The CDR3 runs to 13 residues. CDR3 sequence reads: CATSDLPYNEQFF. The CDR3, as DNA: TGTGCCACCAGTGATTTGCCTTACAATGAGCAGTTCTTC.

Many counts were recorded for this clonotype. The genes are TRBV19 and TRBJ1-5, with TRBD1 matching 7 bases. Germline trimming cut 6 bases from V and 1 base from J; bases unmatched to any gene: 6. CDR3 length: 15 residues. The germline gives CDR1 LNHDA, CDR2 SQIVND (reference sequence). DNA of the CDR3: TGTGCCAGTAGGCAGACAGGGAAGAGCAATCAGCCCCAGCATTTT. It codes for CASRQTGKSNQPQHF.

The sample holds a few counts of this clonotype. The rearrangement links TRBV30 to TRBJ1-2, with 8 positions matching TRBD1. CDR3 length equals 14 residues. V shed 2 bases, J shed 8 bases, and the junction held 10 bases outside the gene matches. Germline values: CDR1 GTSNPN, CDR2 SVGIG (reference sequence). In DNA, the CDR3 is TGTGCCTGGAGTATACTCCAGGGGGCGCGGGGCTACACCTTC. Translating gives CAWSILQGARGYTF.

This clonotype was seen many times. This chain links TRBV20-1 with TRBJ2-3; D unresolved. Germline values: CDR1 DFQATT, CDR2 SNEGSKA (reference sequence). Trimming took 1 base from V and 4 from J, leaving 15 bases between them. This CDR3 is 15 amino acids long. CDR3 residues: CSARGAGVLPDTQYF. CDR3 nucleotides: TGCAGTGCTAGAGGGGCAGGAGTCCTCCCAGATACGCAGTATTTT.

In this sample, this clonotype turned up many times. The rearrangement uses TRBV5-4 and TRBJ2-7; D is possibly TRBD1 (5 bases). This CDR3 has 15 amino acids. Germline CDR1 is SGHNT and CDR2 is YYREEE (reference sequence). V lost 1 base and J 6 bases, leaving 17 bases between the germline ends. This CDR3 is CASSLTSGLRGEQYF. CDR3 DNA: TGTGCCAGCAGCTTGACCTCGGGCCTTAGGGGCGAGCAGTACTTC.

This clonotype was seen repeatedly, ten times or more. The chain employs TRBV6-5 and TRBJ2-3; 7 bases line up with TRBD1. The trim removed 5 bases at V and 3 bases at J, leaving 8 bases unmatched. The CDR3 runs 15 residues. Germline CDR1 reads MNHEY; CDR2 reads SVGAGI. The CDR3 loop reads CASSPIGGQTDTQYF. As DNA, the CDR3 is TGTGCCAGCAGTCCTATTGGGGGACAGACAGATACGCAGTATTTT.

This clonotype was recorded at least ten times. This chain uses TRBV12-3 or TRBV12-4 with TRBJ1-5; weak D call: TRBD1 (6 bases). Trimming removed 5 bases from V and 7 bases from J, with 12 bases in between. The CDR3 loop spans 13 amino acids. The CDR3 reads CASSTERGQPQHF. The CDR3 coding sequence is TGTGCCAGCAGTACCGAAAGGGGGCAGCCCCAGCATTTT.

This clonotype was picked up many times. V is TRBV5-4 and J is TRBJ1-2; no clear D gene. Trimming pared 2 bases from V and 1 base from J, leaving 9 bases between. The CDR3 runs to 14 residues. Germline V gene data show CDR1 as SGHNT and CDR2 as YYREEE (reference sequence). CDR3 sequence reads: CASSFGRDNYGYTF. CDR3 in DNA: TGTGCCAGCAGCTTCGGTAGGGATAACTATGGCTACACCTTC.

In its sample, this clonotype was seen many times. The rearrangement uses TRBV20-1 and TRBJ2-7, with 7 nucleotides matching TRBD1. Germline trimming cut 4 bases from V and 0 bases from J; bases unmatched to any gene: 3. The CDR3 consists of 13 residues. CDR1 DFQATT and CDR2 SNEGSKA come from the germline V gene (reference sequence). The CDR3, as DNA: TGCAGTGCTATGGGGGACAGCTCCTACGAGCAGTACTTC. Translation gives CSAMGDSSYEQYF.

This clonotype was observed many times. The chain carries TRBV20-1 and TRBJ2-3, with 13 bases identical to TRBD2. The CDR3 consists of 17 residues. V was pared by 5 bases and J by 3 bases, with 11 bases of the junction left unmatched. Germline V lookup: CDR1 DFQATT, CDR2 SNEGSKA (reference sequence). CDR3 DNA sequence: TGCAGTGCTGCCACTAGCGGGAGGGCTCAGTGGACAGATACGCAGTATTTT. This codes for CSAATSGRAQWTDTQYF.

Comments on this clonotype: With a much larger clone just one base away, this may be a read error. The rearrangement joins TRBV20-1 to TRBJ1-2; 12 nucleotides match TRBD1. The J segment lost 7 bases and the V segment lost 5 bases, leaving 5 bases of the junction unmatched. Per the germline V gene, CDR1 is DFQATT and CDR2 is SNEGSKA (reference sequence). The length of the CDR3 is 13 residues. The CDR3 spells CSAPGTGGTGYTF. The CDR3 coding sequence is TGCAGTGCTCCCGGGACAGGGGGCACTGGCTACACCTTC.

A word on this clonotype: Just one base apart from a much larger clone, this may be a read error. The V and J genes are TRBV18 and TRBJ1-5; 8 bases align to TRBD1. Germline-derived CDR1 and CDR2 are KGHSH and LQKENI. The CDR3 is made up of 15 amino acids. DNA for the CDR3: TGTGCCAGCTCGCCCGACAGGGGTGCCAATCAGCCCCAGCCTTTT. This gives the protein CASSPDRGANQPQPF.

This clonotype came up many times. This rearrangement joins TRBV10-3 to TRBJ2-7; tentatively, D is TRBD2 (7 bases). This CDR3 comprises 16 residues. The germline V and J ends were trimmed by 3 bases and 7 bases, with 22 bases remaining between them. CDR1 ENHRY and CDR2 SYGVKD come from the germline V gene. CDR3 protein: CAISDSQPGGAGEQYF. CDR3 sequence (DNA): TGTGCCATCAGTGATTCCCAACCGGGGGGCGCGGGGGAGCAGTACTTC.

As regards this clonotype: A single base separates this from a much larger clone, so it may be a read error. The genes are TRBV12-3 or TRBV12-4 and TRBJ2-7; possible D gene TRBD1, 5 bases. The CDR3 totals 13 residues. V was cut by 5 bases and J by 7 bases, with 15 bases left in between. In nucleotides, the CDR3 is TGTGCCAGCAGTACTGGGGCTCGAAATGAGCAGTACTTC. It is translated as CASSTGARNEQYF.

This clonotype was counted at least ten times. V gene TRBV7-3 combines with J gene TRBJ2-2, with TRBD2 as a possible D gene (6 bases). The CDR3 spans 14 residues. Per germline, CDR1 SGHTA and CDR2 FQGTGA. Trimming removed 4 bases from V and 5 bases from J, with 11 bases in between. This CDR3 reads CASSSTGETGELFF. The CDR3 nucleotides are TGTGCCAGCAGCTCCACGGGGGAAACCGGGGAGCTGTTTTTT.

Notes on this clonotype: A much more abundant neighbour one base away suggests this may be a read error. The chain recombines TRBV24-1 with TRBJ1-5; no clear D. From germline, CDR1 is KGHDR and CDR2 SFDVKD. This CDR3 spans 14 amino acids. The V gene lost 2 bases and the J gene lost 6 bases, with 10 bases spanning the gap. CDR3 protein: CATSDYGWSQPQHF. For the CDR3, the DNA is TGTGCCACCAGTGATTACGGCTGGAGTCAGCCCCAGCATTTT.

This clonotype was detected ten times or more. The V and J genes are TRBV12-3 or TRBV12-4 and TRBJ2-7, with D uncertain. The germline V and J ends were trimmed by 5 bases and 3 bases, with 11 bases remaining between them. This CDR3 contains 13 residues. CDR3 loop: CASSLGADYEQYF. Here the CDR3 DNA reads TGTGCCAGCAGTCTAGGCGCAGACTACGAGCAGTACTTC.

This clonotype was seen at least ten times. The gene calls are TRBV5-6 and TRBJ2-3, with D unresolved. V lost 1 base and J lost 3, with 3 bases in between. Per the germline V gene, CDR1 is SGHDT and CDR2 is YYEEEE. The CDR3 covers 12 residues. CDR3 in amino acids: CASSLTTDTQYF. In nucleotides, the CDR3 is TGTGCCAGCAGCTTGACGACAGATACGCAGTATTTT.

The sample holds a few counts of this clonotype. The chain combines TRBV30 with TRBJ2-3; perhaps TRBD2 as D (6 bases). Germline V lookup: CDR1 GTSNPN, CDR2 SVGIG (reference sequence). This CDR3 spans 15 amino acids. V shed 7 bases and J shed 5 bases, with 22 bases lying between them. CDR3 region: CASTGRGRTVDTQYF. In nucleotides, the CDR3 is TGTGCCTCGACCGGGAGAGGGCGGACGGTAGATACGCAGTATTTT. Full variable domain (outside the CDR3, taken from reference TRBV30 and TRBJ2-3): SQTIHQWPATLVQPVGSPLSLECTVEGTSNPNLYWYRQAAGRGLQLLFYSVGIGQISSEVPQNLSASRPQDRQFILSSKKLLLSDSGFYLCASTGRGRTVDTQYFGPGTRLTVL.

This clonotype came up many times. The V call is TRBV12-1, the J call TRBJ2-7. TRBV12-1 counts as a pseudogene. The length of the CDR3 is 22 residues. The CDR3 sequence: CASSFGGLVETLLTAGSYEQYF. CDR3 bases: TGTGCCAGCAGCTTTGGAGGATTGGTGGAGACCCTTTTGACTGCTGGCTCCTACGAGCAGTACTTC.

Comment on this clonotype: A much more abundant neighbour one base away suggests this may be a read error. Given the absence of the conserved phenylalanine or tryptophan at the CDR3 end, a read error is likely. V usage is TRBV5-1 and J usage is TRBJ2-2, with 7 positions matching TRBD2. This CDR3 comprises 15 residues. CDR1 is SGHRS, CDR2 YFSETQ, per germline. Germline trimming cut 1 base from V and 3 bases from J; bases unmatched to any gene: 3. CDR3 nucleotides: TGCGCCAGCAGCTTGTCGGCGGGAGACACCGGGGAGCTGTTTTCT. Translated, it gives CASSLSAGDTGELFS.

This clonotype was picked up many times. The chain has TRBV7-6 and TRBJ1-3; the D is unclear. The CDR3 is 15 amino acids. Trimming removed 4 bases from V and 4 bases from J, with 14 bases in between. CDR1 SGHVS and CDR2 FNYEAQ come from the germline V gene. The chain's CDR3 is CASSSAPFFGNTIYF. In DNA, the CDR3 is TGTGCCAGCAGCTCTGCTCCGTTTTTCGGAAACACCATATATTTT. The full variable domain, its missing parts supplied by reference TRBV7-6 and TRBJ1-3, is GAGVSQSPRYKVTKRGQDVALRCDPISGHVSLYWYRQALGQGPEFLTYFNYEAQQDKSGLPNDRFSAERPEGSISTLTIQRTEQRDSAMYRCASSSAPFFGNTIYFGEGSWLTVV.

To note about this clonotype: A much larger clonotype is one base distant, so this may be a read error. This chain connects TRBV7-2 to TRBJ2-6; no firm D call. Trimming pared 1 base from V and 0 bases from J, leaving 10 bases between. The CDR3 spans 17 residues. Germline CDR1 and CDR2: SGHTA and FQGNSA. This chain's CDR3 is CASSLVPHPSGANVLTF. DNA of the CDR3: TGTGCCAGCAGCTTAGTCCCCCACCCCTCTGGGGCCAACGTCCTGACTTTC. Full variable domain (missing parts from reference TRBV7-2 and TRBJ2-6): GAGVSQSPSNKVTEKGKDVELRCDPISGHTALYWYRQSLGQGLEFLIYFQGNSAPDKSGLPSDRFSAERTGGSVSTLTIQRTQQEDSAVYLCASSLVPHPSGANVLTFGAGSRLTVL.

In this sample, this clonotype turned up many times. The chain joins TRBV27 to TRBJ2-2; D unclear. The germline V and J ends were trimmed by 6 bases and 0 bases, with 5 bases remaining between them. Germline assignment: CDR1 MNHEY and CDR2 SMNVEV (reference sequence). This CDR3 is built from 13 residues. CDR3 nucleotides: TGTGCCAGCAGGAATGCGAACACCGGGGAGCTGTTTTTT. Translated, it gives CASRNANTGELFF.

The CDR3 sequence is CASSLIGVKTNQPQHF. The DNA for the CDR3 is TGTGCCAGCAGTCTCATAGGGGTTAAGACGAATCAGCCCCAGCATTTT. The chain employs TRBV28 and TRBJ1-5; possibly TRBD1 for D (5 bases). The V end was cut by 5 bases, the J end by 4 bases, with 18 bases between. This CDR3 spans 16 amino acids. The germline CDR1 and CDR2 sequences are MDHEN and SYDVKM.

About this clonotype: It may be a read error: a sequence one base away is much more abundant. This rearrangement joins TRBV6-4 to TRBJ1-5; D not resolved. Germline V gene data show CDR1 as MRHNA and CDR2 as SNTAGT. The CDR3 contains 13 residues. The CDR3 sequence is CASSEGSNQLQHF. CDR3 coding DNA: TGTGCCAGCAGTGAAGGGAGCAATCAGCTCCAGCATTTT.

This chain joins TRBV28 and TRBJ2-7, with a possible D match to TRBD1 (6 bases). Trimming stripped 7 bases from V and 3 bases from J, with 16 bases between. Germline V gives CDR1 MDHEN, CDR2 SYDVKM. This CDR3 spans 14 amino acids. Written as DNA, the CDR3 is TGTGCCAGCAAAATTGGAACAGGGCACTACGAGCAGTACTTC. Protein: CASKIGTGHYEQYF.

This clonotype was picked up many times. V is TRBV18 and J is TRBJ2-1; no definite D call. Trimming shortened V by 3 bases and J by 7 bases, and 7 bases separated the two germline ends. CDR3 length: 12 residues. Germline CDR1 reads KGHSH; CDR2 reads LQKENI. The chain's CDR3 is CASSPKGNEQFF. CDR3 DNA: TGTGCCAGCTCACCTAAAGGGAATGAGCAGTTCTTC. Combining the CDR3 with reference TRBV18 and TRBJ2-1 gives the whole variable domain NAGVMQNPRHLVRRRGQEARLRCSPMKGHSHVYWYRQLPEEGLKFMVYLQKENIIDESGMPKERFSAEFPKEGPSILRIQQVVRGDSAAYFCASSPKGNEQFFGPGTRLTVL.

This clonotype was seen a single time. The V and J genes are TRBV29-1 and TRBJ1-1, with D uncertain. Trimming left V 3 bases short and J 6 bases short, with 5 bases between. Germline values: CDR1 SQVTM, CDR2 ANQGSEA. The CDR3 is made up of 10 amino acids. The CDR3 coding sequence is TGCAGCGTTGATGGTCCTGAAGCTTTCTTT. Protein sequence: CSVDGPEAFF.